The sequence of this T cell receptor beta chain was determined in a study of cytomegalovirus exposure and HLA in healthy donors. Everyone who donated was a healthy bone marrow donor. The V end was cut by 3 bases, the J end by 2 bases, with 17 bases between. The CDR3 has 16 amino acids. Germline-derived CDR1 and CDR2 are MNHNS and SASEGT. 13 Jbeta primers and 60 Vbeta primers were used for the PCR. The protocol was immunoSEQ multiplex PCR, while the TCRdb copy is restricted to in-frame clones and leaves out a portion. This sample has fewer than 250,000 clones, with 70% to 80% found just once. Sequenced material: PBMCs. The chain employs TRBV6-1 and TRBJ2-7; D is ambiguous. This TCR derives from a male donor in good health and CMV-seronegative. CDR3 DNA sequence: TGTGCCAGCAGTGAGCGGAGCTTCGGGTCCCCCTACGAGCAGTACTTC. Protein sequence: CASSERSFGSPYEQYF.